A single sample gave rise to the 27 T cell receptor beta chains below, sequenced in a study of regulatory T cells in long-lasting Graves disease. Noted time point: persistent/refractory GD, antithyroid drugs over 5 years with positive TRAb. From PBMCs, RNA was extracted and then used to make the TCR library. Arm-PCR with iRepertoire HTBI primers amplified the CDR3 regions for these TCR beta libraries. TCRdb reprocessed the multiplex PCR reads with MiXCR, giving one entry per CDR3 protein. The repertoire has about 430,000 distinct CDR3 sequences, about 21% of them found once; the top ten carry more than 13%. The specimen comprised peripheral blood mononuclear cells (PBMCs), sampled when the disease was refractory, from a patient treated with antithyroid drugs. The receptors come from a female donor with Graves disease.

The V call is TRBV7-9, the J call TRBJ2-1, with 7 bases fitting TRBD2. The junction had 7 bases not matched to a gene; V was cut back by 5 bases and J by 6 bases. The germline gives CDR1 SEHNR, CDR2 FQNEAQ (reference sequence). The CDR3 has 14 amino acids. CDR3 DNA: TGTGCCAGCAGCCTCCAGGTAGCGGGCAATGAGCAGTTCTTC. This encodes CASSLQVAGNEQFF.

The table lists this clonotype with many counts. The chain links TRBV29-1 to TRBJ1-1; TRBD1 aligns across 7 bases. Trimming at V came to 4 bases and at J to 4 bases, leaving 0 bases not matched to a gene. CDR1 is SQVTM and CDR2 is ANQGSEA in the germline V gene. This CDR3 comprises 11 residues. The CDR3: CSVGQGTEAFF. The CDR3 DNA reads as TGCAGCGTTGGACAGGGCACTGAAGCTTTCTTT.

This clonotype was counted many times. The genes are TRBV11-1 and TRBJ1-1; D unclear. Germline loops: CDR1 SGHAT, CDR2 FQDESV (reference sequence). V lost 5 bases and J lost 0, with 10 bases in between. The CDR3 is made up of 14 amino acids. The CDR3 nucleotides read TGTGCCAGCAGCCTAAATGTACTGAACACTGAAGCTTTCTTT. This encodes CASSLNVLNTEAFF. The full variable domain, in which reference TRBV11-1 and TRBJ1-1 provide the parts outside the CDR3, is EAEVAQSPRYKITEKSQAVAFWCDPISGHATLYWYRQILGQGPELLVQFQDESVVDDSQLPKDRFSAERLKGVDSTLKIQPAELGDSAMYLCASSLNVLNTEAFFGQGTRLTVV.

This clonotype was seen at least ten times. This chain links TRBV7-3 with TRBJ2-5; 14 bases are shared with TRBD2. CDR1 is SGHTA, CDR2 FQGTGA, per germline. V shed 4 bases and J 5 bases; nucleotides not matched to a gene: 12. The CDR3 is 18 amino acids. The CDR3 nucleotides are TGTGCCAGCAGCTCCCCTTGGGGACTAGCGGGAGAGTGGGAGACCCAGTACTTC. Protein: CASSSPWGLAGEWETQYF.

This clonotype was seen more than once but under ten times. The rearrangement links TRBV5-6 to TRBJ2-5; D call uncertain. V lost 4 bases, J lost 4 bases, and 8 bases lay in between. CDR1 is SGHDT, CDR2 YYEEEE, per germline. This CDR3 has 12 amino acids. The CDR3 here is CASSKRRETQYF. The CDR3 region has the DNA TGTGCCAGCAGCAAACGTAGAGAGACCCAGTACTTC.

V gene TRBV5-4 combines with J gene TRBJ2-7, with 12 bases fitting TRBD2. The V segment lost 4 bases and the J segment 3 bases; nucleotides outside the gene matches: 8. The CDR3 runs to 16 residues. Germline V gene sequence: CDR1 SGHNT, CDR2 YYREEE (reference sequence). The CDR3 DNA is TGTGCCAGCAGCGCCGGACTAGCGGGGAGCGGCTACGAGCAGTACTTC. This encodes CASSAGLAGSGYEQYF.

This clonotype has just a few counts. The J gene is TRBJ2-4, the V gene TRBV15, with 7 positions matching TRBD1. Germline V lookup: CDR1 LNHNV, CDR2 YYDKDF (reference sequence). CDR3 length: 19 amino acids. V lost 5 bases, J lost 0 bases, and 16 bases stayed unmatched. Here the CDR3 reads CATSARDRTLLLAKNIQYF. The CDR3 coding sequence is TGTGCCACCAGCGCTCGGGACAGAACGTTACTGCTAGCCAAAAACATTCAGTACTTC.

There are a few counts of this clonotype. The rearrangement joins TRBV19 to TRBJ2-7; D ambiguous. Deletions cut 4 bases from V and 6 bases from J, with 13 bases between. This CDR3 is built from 13 residues. Germline V gives CDR1 LNHDA, CDR2 SQIVND (reference sequence). CDR3 DNA: TGTGCCAGTAGTACCTCGACGGCTAGCGAGCAGTACTTC. It specifies CASSTSTASEQYF.

The V gene is TRBV2, the J gene TRBJ2-1; TRBD2 aligns across 7 bases. The CDR3 spans 16 residues. Looked up from germline, CDR1 is SNHLY and CDR2 is FYNNEI. The trim removed 2 bases at V and 5 bases at J, leaving 9 bases unmatched. The CDR3 DNA reads TGTGCCAGCAGTGAACGGGGCGGGAGTGGCGACAATGAGCAGTTCTTC. Amino acids: CASSERGGSGDNEQFF. Combining the CDR3 with reference TRBV2 and TRBJ2-1 gives the whole variable domain EPEVTQTPSHQVTQMGQEVILRCVPISNHLYFYWYRQILGQKVEFLVSFYNNEISEKSEIFDDQFSVERPDGSNFTLKIRSTKLEDSAMYFCASSERGGSGDNEQFFGPGTRLTVL.

This clonotype occurred once. This rearrangement joins TRBV9 to TRBJ2-1; 10 bases fit TRBD2. In germline, CDR1 is SGDLS, CDR2 YYNGEE. The CDR3 has 18 amino acids. With 0 bases clipped from V and 3 bases from J, the junction kept 9 bases outside the gene matches. The CDR3 spells CASSVDLSGRYRYNEQFF. The CDR3 coding sequence is TGTGCCAGCAGCGTAGATCTTAGCGGGAGGTATCGCTACAATGAGCAGTTCTTC.

This clonotype was picked up many times. The chain employs TRBV20-1 and TRBJ2-5; D tentatively fits TRBD1 or TRBD2 (6 bases each). The CDR3 length is 14 residues. The germline V and J ends were trimmed by 0 bases and 4 bases, with 12 bases remaining between them. CDR1 is DFQATT and CDR2 is SNEGSKA in the germline V gene (reference sequence). The CDR3 DNA sequence: TGCAGTGCTAGAGATACCCGGGGGCTAGAGACCCAGTACTTC. This gives the protein CSARDTRGLETQYF.

V usage is TRBV13 and J usage is TRBJ1-3; tentative D call: TRBD1 (5 bases). Germline-derived CDR1 and CDR2 are PRHDT and FYEKMQ (reference sequence). There are 14 residues in the CDR3. V lost 8 bases and J 0 bases, leaving 11 bases between the germline ends. The CDR3, as DNA: TGTGCCAGCGGGGCAGATCTCTCTGGAAACACCATATATTTT. It specifies CASGADLSGNTIYF. Drawing the rest from reference TRBV13 and TRBJ1-3, the complete variable domain is AAGVIQSPRHLIKEKRETATLKCYPIPRHDTVYWYQQGPGQDPQFLISFYEKMQSDKGSIPDRFSAQQFSDYHSELNMSSLELGDSALYFCASGADLSGNTIYFGEGSWLTVV.

At least ten counts were recorded for this clonotype. This chain connects TRBV28 to TRBJ2-4; D ambiguous. Looked up from germline, CDR1 is MDHEN and CDR2 is SYDVKM. Trimming shortened V by 2 bases and J by 2 bases, and 10 bases separated the two germline ends. The CDR3 consists of 15 residues. DNA for the CDR3: TGTGCCAGCAGTTTACTGAGATTAACCAAAAACATTCAGTACTTC. Translating gives CASSLLRLTKNIQYF.

In this sample, this clonotype turned up many times. The chain combines TRBV9 with TRBJ2-5; TRBD2 matches at 8 bases. The CDR3 loop spans 14 amino acids. The V segment lost 4 bases and the J segment 5 bases; nucleotides outside the gene matches: 7. Germline V gene lookup returns CDR1 SGDLS and CDR2 YYNGEE. CDR3 nucleotide sequence: TGTGCCAGCAGCTGGGGACTAGAGGATGAGACCCAGTACTTC. Its protein is CASSWGLEDETQYF.

At least ten counts were recorded for this clonotype. J is TRBJ1-5 and V is TRBV3-1; D possibly corresponds to TRBD1 (6 bases). Germline CDR1 LGHDT, CDR2 YNNKEL (reference sequence). Trimming pared 3 bases from V and 6 bases from J, leaving 15 bases between. This CDR3 region has 15 residues. The CDR3 here is CASSQEQGAGQPQHF. The CDR3 nucleotides read TGTGCCAGCAGCCAGGAACAGGGCGCGGGTCAGCCCCAGCATTTT.

The rearrangement joins TRBV19 to TRBJ1-1; 8 positions agree with TRBD1. Losses at the gene ends were 5 bases for V and 4 bases for J; bases not matched to a gene: 9. The CDR3 is 15 amino acids. Germline CDR1 LNHDA, CDR2 SQIVND (reference sequence). CDR3: CASSGQGRGATEAFF. The CDR3 bases are TGTGCCAGTAGTGGACAGGGAAGGGGTGCCACTGAAGCTTTCTTT.

This chain connects TRBV6-5 to TRBJ2-7; 9 nucleotides agree with TRBD1. Germline lookup yields CDR1 MNHEY and CDR2 SVGAGI. The CDR3 runs 14 residues. The junction had 0 bases not matched to a gene; V was cut back by 0 bases and J by 3 bases. The CDR3 sequence: CASSYSDRGYEQYF. CDR3 nucleotides: TGTGCCAGCAGTTACTCGGACAGGGGCTACGAGCAGTACTTC.

The chain recombines TRBV5-6 with TRBJ2-5, with D possibly matching TRBD1 (6 bases). Trimming removed 3 bases from V and 2 bases from J, with 11 bases in between. Germline CDR1 SGHDT, CDR2 YYEEEE. The CDR3 runs 14 residues. The CDR3 protein is CASSSQQGQETQYF. In DNA, the CDR3 is TGTGCCAGCAGCTCCCAACAGGGACAAGAGACCCAGTACTTC.

This clonotype came up a few times. J is TRBJ2-5 and V is TRBV5-1; possible D gene TRBD2, 6 bases. Per the germline V gene, CDR1 is SGHRS and CDR2 is YFSETQ. V was cut by 3 bases and J by 5 bases, with 23 bases left in between. The length of the CDR3 is 17 residues. CDR3 protein: CASSWEYWDSSAETQYF. As DNA, the CDR3 is TGCGCCAGCAGCTGGGAATATTGGGACTCAAGCGCGGAGACCCAGTACTTC. Based on the CDR3 plus reference TRBV5-1 and TRBJ2-5, the full variable domain is KAGVTQTPRYLIKTRGQQVTLSCSPISGHRSVSWYQQTPGQGLQFLFEYFSETQRNKGNFPGRFSGRQFSNSRSEMNVSTLELGDSALYLCASSWEYWDSSAETQYFGPGTRLLVL.

This clonotype was observed at least ten times. This chain connects TRBV7-8 to TRBJ1-5; D is perhaps TRBD1 (6 bases). Per the germline V gene, CDR1 is SGHVS and CDR2 is FQNEAQ. V was shortened by 1 base and J by 3 bases, with 10 bases between the two germline ends. This CDR3 region has 15 residues. CDR3 nucleotides: TGTGCCAGCAGCTTAGAACAGGGAGACAATCAGCCCCAGCATTTT. It codes for CASSLEQGDNQPQHF.

The chain has TRBV7-9 and TRBJ2-7; no definite D call. Between the trimmed V and J ends, which lost 1 base and 4 bases, there was a span of 11 bases. This CDR3 has 14 amino acids. Looked up from germline, CDR1 is SEHNR and CDR2 is FQNEAQ (reference sequence). CDR3 residues: CASSLVRPPYEQYF. In nucleotides, the CDR3 is TGTGCCAGCAGCTTAGTGCGCCCCCCTTACGAGCAGTACTTC.

The chain uses TRBV28 and TRBJ2-3; D possibly corresponds to TRBD2 (6 bases). Trimming took 5 bases from V and 14 from J, leaving 23 bases between them. The CDR3 covers 14 residues. Germline assignment: CDR1 MDHEN and CDR2 SYDVKM. CDR3 sequence reads: CASSPQRLGVRRYF. CDR3 nucleotides: TGTGCCAGCAGTCCACAGCGACTAGGAGTAAGGCGGTATTTT.

This clonotype was observed a handful of times. This chain links TRBV19 with TRBJ2-7, with 11 nucleotides matching TRBD2. Germline assignment: CDR1 LNHDA and CDR2 SQIVND (reference sequence). CDR3 size: 14 residues. After removal of 5 bases from V and 6 bases from J, the junction contained 6 bases not matched to a gene. In DNA form, the CDR3 reads TGTGCCAGTAGTTCCGGGACTAGCGGCATCGAGCAGTACTTC. Translating it yields CASSSGTSGIEQYF.

This rearrangement joins TRBV3-1 to TRBJ1-1, with TRBD1 identical over 7 bases. V shed 0 bases and J 2 bases; nucleotides not matched to a gene: 6. The CDR3 length is 16 residues. Germline loops: CDR1 LGHDT, CDR2 YNNKEL (reference sequence). The CDR3 nucleotides are TGTGCCAGCAGCCAAGAGGGAGACAGGGCTAACACTGAAGCTTTCTTT. It specifies CASSQEGDRANTEAFF.

This clonotype was counted at least ten times. This chain links TRBV28 with TRBJ1-2, with a weak D call TRBD1 (6 bases). This CDR3 has 15 amino acids. CDR1 is MDHEN and CDR2 is SYDVKM in the germline V gene. The V and J ends lost 5 bases and 7 bases respectively, with 20 bases between them. CDR3 DNA: TGTGCCAGCAGTCAACAACCGGGACAAGTTACTGGCTACACCTTC. Protein: CASSQQPGQVTGYTF.

This clonotype was seen only a few times. The gene calls are TRBV7-9 and TRBJ2-5, with D possibly matching TRBD1 (5 bases). This CDR3 has 14 residues. The V end was cut by 0 bases, the J end by 5 bases, with 10 bases between. CDR1 is SEHNR and CDR2 is FQNEAQ in the germline V gene (reference sequence). The CDR3: CASSLAAGWETQYF. The CDR3 DNA is TGTGCCAGCAGCTTAGCAGCAGGGTGGGAGACCCAGTACTTC.

This clonotype was observed at least ten times. The chain carries TRBV20-1 and TRBJ1-1; D gene unclear. This CDR3 is 14 amino acids long. Trimming shortened V by 0 bases and J by 5 bases, and 13 bases separated the two germline ends. Germline values: CDR1 DFQATT, CDR2 SNEGSKA (reference sequence). The CDR3 nucleotides are TGCAGTGCTAGAGATGTTGGAGGGAGGACTGAAGCTTTCTTT. Translating it yields CSARDVGGRTEAFF.